A selection of T cell receptor beta chains follows, all from one sample in a study of CD8+CD57+ T cells in acquired aplastic anemia. TCRdb independently ran MiXCR on the reads; one entry per CDR3 protein. The table has some 160,000 distinct CDR3 sequences, 40% to 55% seen once. Sequenced sample: sorted CD4+, CD8+, or CD8+CD57+ T cells (not recorded which) from PBMCs. All receptors derive from a human donor with aplastic anemia. Both conserved end residues are part of each CDR3. A D gene is named only where the DNA matches it firmly. A clone size is listed for some rows: how often the clone was seen (once, few, many), or a class if it is expanded.

- TRBJ1-1 - TRBV7-2 TGTGCCAGCAGCGCCGGACAGCCCACCACTGAAGCTTTCTTT CASSAGQPTTEAFF
TRBD2 TRBJ2-3 many TRBV19 TGTGCCAGTAGTATAGACCGACTAGCGGGAAGGCTTATAGATACGCAGTATTTT CASSIDRLAGRLIDTQYF
TRBD1 TRBJ2-1 many TRBV5-1 TGCGCCAGCAGCTTGGTGACAGGGAGCCGGAATGAGCAGTTCTTC CASSLVTGSRNEQFF
TRBD2 TRBJ2-1 many TRBV24-1 TGTGCCACCAGTGTGTCGGGAGGGCCGGGAAATGAGCAGTTCTTC CATSVSGGPGNEQFF
TRBD2 TRBJ2-5 once TRBV19 TGTGCCAGTAGGCAAGCGGGAGGGACAGAGACCCAGTACTTC CASRQAGGTETQYF
- TRBJ2-3 - TRBV27 TGTGCCAGCAAGGATACGCAGTATTTT CASKDTQYF
TRBD1 TRBJ1-5 many TRBV6-1 TGTGCCAGCAGACCAGGGGGTGGAGGACAGCCCCAGCATTTT CASRPGGGGQPQHF
TRBD1 TRBJ2-1 - TRBV7-3 TGTGCCAGCAGCTTAAGACAGGGGTCTACCTACAATGAGCAGTTCTTC CASSLRQGSTYNEQFF
TRBD1 TRBJ1-6 - TRBV24-1 TGTGCCAGCAGTCCGGGACAGTATAATTCACCCCTCCACTTT CASSPGQYNSPLHF
- TRBJ1-5 few TRBV6-1 TGTGCCAGCAGTGAGGGGCATGTGATCGTGCAGCCCCAGCATTTT CASSEGHVIVQPQHF
- TRBJ1-1 - TRBV20-1 TGCAGTGCTAGACTGGGACACAGGAACACTGAAGCTTTCTTT CSARLGHRNTEAFF
TRBD1 TRBJ2-1 - TRBV2 TGTGCCAGCAGCCGCACAGGGGGACACAATGAGCAGTTCTTC CASSRTGGHNEQFF
- TRBJ2-1 - TRBV24-1 TGTGCCACCAGTGATTTGCCAGAGAATGAGCAGTTCTTC CATSDLPENEQFF
- TRBJ2-2 many TRBV5-8 TGTGCCAGCAGCTCTCGACAGACGAACACCGGGGAGCTGTTTTTT CASSSRQTNTGELFF
- TRBJ2-5 - TRBV5-1 TGCGCCATCGGCCTGGGGCAGGGACAAGAGACCCAGTACTTC CAIGLGQGQETQYF
- TRBJ1-5 - TRBV20-1 TGCAGTGCTAGAGGGGGCAATCAGCCCCAGCATTTT CSARGGNQPQHF
TRBD1 TRBJ2-5 - TRBV19 TGTGCCAGTAGGACCGGGACAGACCAAGAGACCCAGTACTTC CASRTGTDQETQYF
- TRBJ2-5 many TRBV9 TGTGCCAGCAGCGCCCAGGGGGAGACCCAGTACTTC CASSAQGETQYF
- TRBJ2-7 many TRBV20-1 TGCAGTGCTAGAGTAGAGGACAAGACCTACGAGCAGTACTTC CSARVEDKTYEQYF
TRBD1 TRBJ1-2 - TRBV10-3 TGTGCCACCCACGGACAGGCGGATGGCTACACCTTC CATHGQADGYTF
TRBD2 TRBJ2-5 few TRBV2 TGTGCCGTCAATCGGGAGGGACACCAAGAGACCCAGTACTTC CAVNREGHQETQYF
TRBD2 TRBJ2-1 - TRBV20-1 TGCAGTGCCATACTAGCGGGGGGGCCGACGGATGAGCAGTTCTTC CSAILAGGPTDEQFF
- TRBJ1-6 many TRBV15 TGTGCCACCAGCAGAGATTTCAATTCACCCCTCCACTTT CATSRDFNSPLHF
- TRBJ2-3 - TRBV25-1 TGTGCCAGCAGTGAATTCCAGCGTCGAGGAACAGATACGCAGTATTTT CASSEFQRRGTDTQYF
- TRBJ2-5 many TRBV5-4 TGTGCCAGCAGGGCTGGACAGCAAGAGACCCAGTACTTC CASRAGQQETQYF
- TRBJ2-3 many TRBV7-9 TGTGCCAGCAGCTTAGAGGACAGCACAGATACGCAGTATTTT CASSLEDSTDTQYF
- TRBJ2-5 - TRBV2 TGTGCCAGCAGTGAAGTCCTCGGGAGCCAAGAGACCCAGTACTTC CASSEVLGSQETQYF
- TRBJ2-7 few TRBV7-8 TGTGCCAGCAGCTCGCGGTTGGGCGAGCAGTACTTC CASSSRLGEQYF
- TRBJ2-7 many TRBV30 TGTGCCTGGAGTGGCTCGTACGAGCAGTACTTC CAWSGSYEQYF
- TRBJ1-2 many TRBV5-1 TGCGCCAGCAGCTTCGGACAAGCTAACTATGGCTACACCTTC CASSFGQANYGYTF
- TRBJ1-2 - TRBV15 TGTGCCACCAGCAGAGGAGTGGACTATGGCTACACCTTC CATSRGVDYGYTF
- TRBJ2-7 - TRBV25-1 TGTGCCAGCAGAATGGCGGCCTCCTACGAGCAGTACTTC CASRMAASYEQYF
- TRBJ2-4 - TRBV7-8 TGTGCCAGCAGTTTCGGGGGAGCCAAAAACATTCAGTACTTC CASSFGGAKNIQYF
TRBD2 TRBJ2-5 many TRBV7-2 TGTGCCAGCAGCTTACGGACTAGCGGGGTCCAAGAGACCCAGTACTTC CASSLRTSGVQETQYF
- TRBJ1-5 few TRBV30 TGTGCCTGGAGTCGACAGGGCAATCAGCCCCAGCATTTT CAWSRQGNQPQHF